These 22 T cell receptor beta chains were all obtained from the same sample, sequenced in a study of chemoradiotherapy in HPV16-positive cancers. The table came from immunoSEQ multiplex PCR; TCRdb's copy has only in-frame clones and leaves some out. Here the sample spans 20,000 to 30,000 clones, over 75% being singletons. This specimen was blood, taken from a patient who underwent chemoradiotherapy. The receptors stem from a human donor with HPV-associated anogenital cancer.

The chain carries TRBV10-3 and TRBJ1-1; 10 positions agree with TRBD1. V lost 5 bases to trimming and J lost 4 bases; unmatched junction nucleotides: 4. CDR1 and CDR2 from the germline V gene are ENHRY and SYGVKD. This CDR3 has 14 residues. The CDR3 is CAISRDRGGTEAFF. CDR3 in DNA: TGTGCCATCAGTCGGGACAGGGGTGGCACTGAAGCTTTCTTT.

The chain links TRBV6-5 to TRBJ2-7; TRBD2 matches at 7 bases. The CDR3 is made up of 15 amino acids. V lost 6 bases and J lost 0; bases outside the gene matches: 8. Germline V CDR1 and CDR2: MNHEY, SVGAGI. CDR3 protein: CASSRRGEISYEQYF. CDR3 in DNA: TGTGCCAGCAGCCGACGGGGGGAAATCTCCTACGAGCAGTACTTC.

The chain joins TRBV2 to TRBJ2-3; the match to TRBD2 covers 9 bases. Germline V lookup: CDR1 SNHLY, CDR2 FYNNEI. After removal of 4 bases from V and 4 bases from J, the junction contained 3 bases not matched to a gene. This CDR3 spans 14 amino acids. DNA of the CDR3: TGTGCCAGCAGTGTGGCTAGCGGGGCAGATACGCAGTATTTT. Its translation: CASSVASGADTQYF.

This clone came up once. This chain uses TRBV19 with TRBJ1-2, with 8 nucleotides matching TRBD1. The CDR3 has 14 residues. From germline, CDR1 is LNHDA and CDR2 SQIVND (reference sequence). V trimming: 6 bases; J trimming: 2 bases; junction bases outside the gene matches: 5. For the CDR3, the DNA is TGTGCCAGTAGGAAGAACAGGGGGAACTATGGCTACACCTTC. This translates into CASRKNRGNYGYTF.

This clone occurred once. This chain connects TRBV7-2 to TRBJ1-2; D uncertain. The length of the CDR3 is 14 residues. Germline CDR1 SGHTA, CDR2 FQGNSA. The V gene lost 1 base and the J gene lost 4 bases, with 10 bases spanning the gap. CDR3 residues: CASSLGQITYGYTF. CDR3 bases: TGTGCCAGCAGCTTAGGACAAATCACCTATGGCTACACCTTC.

This chain uses TRBV6-4 with TRBJ1-2; TRBD1 might be the D (6 bases). V was pared by 2 bases and J by 2 bases, with 6 bases between. This CDR3 comprises 13 residues. Germline V lookup: CDR1 MRHNA, CDR2 SNTAGT. This CDR3 is CASSDTGNYGYTF. The CDR3 region has the DNA TGTGCCAGCAGTGACACAGGGAACTATGGCTACACCTTC.

The genes are TRBV6-5 and TRBJ1-2; D perhaps matches TRBD1 (6 bases). This CDR3 has 14 amino acids. Per germline, CDR1 MNHEY and CDR2 SVGAGI. Trimming left V 8 bases short and J 9 bases short, with 22 bases between. The CDR3 loop is CASSDSGAGTSYTF. Written as DNA, the CDR3 is TGTGCCAGCTCAGACTCGGGGGCGGGGACAAGCTACACCTTC.

The chain carries TRBV7-3 and TRBJ2-7; D uncertain. Germline lookup yields CDR1 SGHTA and CDR2 FQGTGA. V shed 5 bases and J shed 5 bases, with 16 bases lying between them. The CDR3 contains 14 residues. The CDR3 region is CASSRNVGNDEQYF. The CDR3 DNA follows: TGTGCCAGCAGCCGTAATGTAGGGAACGACGAGCAGTACTTC.

The V gene is TRBV9, the J gene TRBJ1-1; a possible D gene is TRBD1 (5 bases). V was clipped by 0 bases and J by 1 base, with 13 bases between them. The CDR3 has 16 residues. The germline V gene encodes CDR1 SGDLS and CDR2 YYNGEE. CDR3 loop: CASSVGAQGGNTEAFF. For the CDR3, the DNA is TGTGCCAGCAGCGTAGGGGCCCAGGGCGGGAACACTGAAGCTTTCTTT.

This clone was seen more than once but under ten times. The chain joins TRBV7-6 to TRBJ2-7, with TRBD1 identical over 8 bases. The trim removed 4 bases at V and 6 bases at J, leaving 5 bases unmatched. Germline CDR1 reads SGHVS; CDR2 reads FNYEAQ. The CDR3 contains 13 residues. CDR3 sequence: CASSSIGTGEQYF. The CDR3 DNA reads as TGTGCCAGCAGCTCCATCGGGACAGGCGAGCAGTACTTC.

This chain links TRBV12-5 with TRBJ2-5, with D tentatively TRBD2 (5 bases). The CDR3 loop spans 12 amino acids. Germline V gene lookup returns CDR1 LGHNT and CDR2 FRNRAP. V was shortened by 2 bases and J by 5 bases, with 6 bases between the two germline ends. CDR3 DNA sequence: TGTGCTAGTGGTTTGAGGGAGGAGACCCAGTACTTC. Residues: CASGLREETQYF.

This chain connects TRBV5-6 to TRBJ1-1, with TRBD1 identical over 7 bases. Germline values: CDR1 SGHDT, CDR2 YYEEEE. Unmatched junction bases numbered 5, after V lost 2 bases and J lost 1 base. This CDR3 is 15 amino acids long. The CDR3 DNA reads as TGTGCCAGCAGCTTCTGGACAGGCCAGAACACTGAAGCTTTCTTT. It is translated as CASSFWTGQNTEAFF.

The rearrangement joins TRBV30 to TRBJ1-2, with 7 bases identical to TRBD1. CDR3 length: 15 amino acids. Unmatched junction bases numbered 11, after V lost 5 bases and J lost 2 bases. The germline V gene encodes CDR1 GTSNPN and CDR2 SVGIG (reference sequence). The CDR3 sequence is CAWERLVTGNYGYTF. The CDR3, as DNA: TGTGCCTGGGAAAGACTAGTGACAGGGAACTATGGCTACACCTTC.

The chain carries TRBV6-6 and TRBJ1-1; no firm D call. V lost 0 bases, J lost 1 base, and 9 bases lay in between. Germline CDR1 reads MNHNY; CDR2 reads SVGAGI (reference sequence). CDR3 size: 15 residues. The CDR3 nucleotides read TGTGCCAGCAGTTACTCTAGTGCGGGGAACACTGAAGCTTTCTTT. Protein: CASSYSSAGNTEAFF.

The chain carries TRBV7-9 and TRBJ2-7, with D possibly TRBD1 on 6 matching bases. The CDR3 is 15 residues long. Germline V gene lookup returns CDR1 SEHNR and CDR2 FQNEAQ (reference sequence). Trimming removed 5 bases at V and 4 bases at J, with 18 bases between. The chain's CDR3 is CASSLTTGTKYEQYF. CDR3 coding DNA: TGTGCCAGCAGCCTAACAACCGGGACAAAATACGAGCAGTACTTC.

The chain is built from TRBV11-1 and TRBJ1-6; a weak D match, TRBD1 (6 bases). This CDR3 region has 12 residues. The V gene's germline CDR1 is SGHAT and CDR2 FQDESV (reference sequence). Trimming removed 4 bases from V and 12 bases from J, with 10 bases in between. CDR3 in DNA: TGTGCCAGCAGCTCCCGGGGGCTACCCCTCCACTTT. Translation: CASSSRGLPLHF.

The gene calls are TRBV5-5 and TRBJ2-7; 16 bases are a match to TRBD2. The germline CDR1 and CDR2 sequences are SGHKS and YYEKEE (reference sequence). The J segment lost 2 bases and the V segment lost 5 bases, leaving 13 bases of the junction unmatched. The CDR3 spans 19 residues. The CDR3 DNA sequence: TGTGCCAGCAGGCGATCCACCGGGACTAGCGGGAGGGCCGCCTACGAGCAGTACTTC. Translation gives CASRRSTGTSGRAAYEQYF.

The rearrangement joins TRBV10-3 to TRBJ1-2; possible D gene TRBD1, 5 bases. The CDR3 contains 14 residues. Trimming left V 2 bases short and J 4 bases short, with 11 bases between. Germline values: CDR1 ENHRY, CDR2 SYGVKD. CDR3: CAISEQGLGYGYTF. In nucleotides, the CDR3 is TGTGCCATCAGTGAGCAGGGCCTCGGCTATGGCTACACCTTC.

The J gene is TRBJ1-5, the V gene TRBV19; D not resolved. CDR1 and CDR2 (germline): LNHDA, SQIVND (reference sequence). Trimming removed 3 bases at V and 1 base at J, with 13 bases between. The CDR3 has 16 amino acids. The DNA for the CDR3 is TGTGCCAGTAGTATGTTCCGGACGGAGAGCAATCAGCCCCAGCATTTT. Translation gives CASSMFRTESNQPQHF.

The gene calls are TRBV5-5 and TRBJ1-5; TRBD1 matches 12 bases. Losses at the gene ends were 4 bases for V and 4 bases for J; bases not matched to a gene: 15. The CDR3 extends over 19 amino acids. CDR1 is SGHKS and CDR2 is YYEKEE in the germline V gene (reference sequence). The CDR3 sequence: CASSPLGQGAGGPNQPQHF. The CDR3 DNA reads as TGTGCCAGCAGCCCCCTGGGACAGGGGGCGGGTGGGCCTAATCAGCCCCAGCATTTT.

This rearrangement joins TRBV11-3 to TRBJ1-2; no clear D gene. Germline CDR1 is SGHNT and CDR2 is YENEEA. The V gene lost 5 bases and the J gene lost 4 bases, with 8 bases spanning the gap. The CDR3 runs to 12 residues. CDR3 in DNA: TGTGCCAGCAGCCGCGGGTCCTATGGCTACACCTTC. Its protein product is CASSRGSYGYTF.

The J gene is TRBJ1-1, the V gene TRBV5-1; 7 nucleotides line up with TRBD1. The CDR3 is made up of 16 amino acids. V was clipped by 4 bases and J by 4 bases; unmatched bases: 13. Germline V gives CDR1 SGHRS, CDR2 YFSETQ. The CDR3 protein is CASSATTGTRTTEAFF. CDR3 bases: TGCGCCAGCAGCGCTACGACAGGGACGAGGACCACTGAAGCTTTCTTT. The complete variable domain, with remaining parts taken from reference TRBV5-1 and TRBJ1-1, reads KAGVTQTPRYLIKTRGQQVTLSCSPISGHRSVSWYQQTPGQGLQFLFEYFSETQRNKGNFPGRFSGRQFSNSRSEMNVSTLELGDSALYLCASSATTGTRTTEAFFGQGTRLTVV.